What follows is one T cell receptor (beta chain) and its context. The CDR3 is 15 amino acids. Germline CDR1 reads SNHLY; CDR2 reads FYNNEI. V dropped 4 bases and J dropped 4; count of bases not matched to a gene: 6. These data belong to a study of blood T cell repertoires in COVID-19. Study processing details: Counts of nucleated cells, estimated from reference gene primer amplification, were obtained. This table comes from immunoSEQ multiplex PCR, and its TCRdb copy is limited to in-frame clones, with some not included. That table is the source of V, J and clone size, and D and trimming were worked out from the DNA. The table shows about 130,000 clones, with about 83% occurring only once.

The source of this sequence is a man aged 40-50 years with active or convalescent COVID-19. Sequencing was performed on peripheral blood. The chain employs TRBV2 and TRBJ1-2; the match to TRBD1 covers 10 bases. The CDR3 DNA follows: TGTGCCAGCAGTGCGGGGACAGGGGTGGGCTATGGCTACACCTTC. It specifies CASSAGTGVGYGYTF.